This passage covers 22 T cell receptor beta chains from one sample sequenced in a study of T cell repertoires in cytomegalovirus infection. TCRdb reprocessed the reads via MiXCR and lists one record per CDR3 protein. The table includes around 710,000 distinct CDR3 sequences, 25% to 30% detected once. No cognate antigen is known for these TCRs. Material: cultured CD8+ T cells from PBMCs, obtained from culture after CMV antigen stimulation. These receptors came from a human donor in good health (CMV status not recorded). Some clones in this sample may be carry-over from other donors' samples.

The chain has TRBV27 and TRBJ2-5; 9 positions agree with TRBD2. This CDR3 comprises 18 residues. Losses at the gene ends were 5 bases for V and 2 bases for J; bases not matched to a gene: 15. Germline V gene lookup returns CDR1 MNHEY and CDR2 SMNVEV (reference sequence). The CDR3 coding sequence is TGTGCCAGCAGTCCGCCCGGGGTAGCGGGGGAAGGGCAAGAGACCCAGTACTTC. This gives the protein CASSPPGVAGEGQETQYF.

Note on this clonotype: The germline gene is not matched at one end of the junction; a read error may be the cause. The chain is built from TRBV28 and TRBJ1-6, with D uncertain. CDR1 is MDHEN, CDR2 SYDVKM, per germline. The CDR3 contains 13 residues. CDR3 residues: CASTLYEERSLHF. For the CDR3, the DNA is TGTGCCAGCACTTTATATGAGGAGAGGTCCCTCCACTTT.

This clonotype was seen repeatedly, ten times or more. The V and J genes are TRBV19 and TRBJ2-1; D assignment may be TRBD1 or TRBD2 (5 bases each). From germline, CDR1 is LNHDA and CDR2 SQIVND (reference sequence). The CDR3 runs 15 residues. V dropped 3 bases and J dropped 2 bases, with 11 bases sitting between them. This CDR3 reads CASSIGQGPYNEQFF. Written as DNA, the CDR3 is TGTGCCAGTAGTATTGGGCAGGGACCCTACAATGAGCAGTTCTTC.

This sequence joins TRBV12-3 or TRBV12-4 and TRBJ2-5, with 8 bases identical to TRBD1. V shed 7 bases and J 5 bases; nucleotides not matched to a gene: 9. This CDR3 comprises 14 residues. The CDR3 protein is CASTDTGGRETQYF. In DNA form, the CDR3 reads TGTGCCAGCACCGATACAGGGGGTCGGGAGACCCAGTACTTC.

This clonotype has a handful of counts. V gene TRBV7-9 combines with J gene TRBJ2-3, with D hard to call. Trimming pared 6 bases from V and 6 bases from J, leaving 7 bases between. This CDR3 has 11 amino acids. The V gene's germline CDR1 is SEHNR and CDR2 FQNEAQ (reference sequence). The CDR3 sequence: CASRPADTQYF. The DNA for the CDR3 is TGTGCCAGCAGACCCGCGGATACGCAGTATTTT. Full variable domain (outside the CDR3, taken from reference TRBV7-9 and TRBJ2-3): DTGVSQNPRHKITKRGQNVTFRCDPISEHNRLYWYRQTLGQGPEFLTYFQNEAQLEKSRLLSDRFSAERPKGSFSTLEIQRTEQGDSAMYLCASRPADTQYFGPGTRLTVL.

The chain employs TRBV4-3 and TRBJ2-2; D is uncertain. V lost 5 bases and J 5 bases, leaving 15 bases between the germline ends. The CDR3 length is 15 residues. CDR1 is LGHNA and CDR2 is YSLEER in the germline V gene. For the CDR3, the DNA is TGCGCCAGCAGCACCTCCCACGGTGGGACCGGGGAGCTGTTTTTT. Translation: CASSTSHGGTGELFF.

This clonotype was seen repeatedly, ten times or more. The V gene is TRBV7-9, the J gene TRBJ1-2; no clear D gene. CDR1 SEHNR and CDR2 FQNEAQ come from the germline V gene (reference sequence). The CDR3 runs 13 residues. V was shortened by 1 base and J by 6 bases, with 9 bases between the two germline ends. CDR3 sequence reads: CASSLERGNGYTF. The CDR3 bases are TGTGCCAGCAGCTTAGAACGTGGAAATGGCTACACCTTC.

The CDR3 DNA sequence: TGTGCCAGCAGTTACTCCGGCAGGGAAAGTCGTCAGCCCCAGCATTTT. It translates to CASSYSGRESRQPQHF. The chain links TRBV6-2 or TRBV6-3 to TRBJ1-5; D possibly corresponds to TRBD1 (5 bases). Germline V CDR1 and CDR2: MNHEY, SVGEGT. The CDR3 totals 16 residues. The V and J ends lost 0 bases and 6 bases respectively, with 15 bases between them.

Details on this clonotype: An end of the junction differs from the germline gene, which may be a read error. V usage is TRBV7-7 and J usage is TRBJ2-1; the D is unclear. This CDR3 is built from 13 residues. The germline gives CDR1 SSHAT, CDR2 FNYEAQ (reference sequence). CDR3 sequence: CASSFFGENEQFF. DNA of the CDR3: TGTGCTAGCAGCTTCTTTGGGGAAAATGAGCAGTTCTTC.

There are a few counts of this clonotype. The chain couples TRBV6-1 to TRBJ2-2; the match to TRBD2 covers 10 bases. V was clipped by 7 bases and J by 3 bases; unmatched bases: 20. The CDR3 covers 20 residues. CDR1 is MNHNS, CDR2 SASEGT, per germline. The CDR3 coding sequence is TGTGCCAGCACCCCGTGGCCCTGGACTAGCGGTATCCCGGACACCGGGGAGCTGTTTTTT. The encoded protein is CASTPWPWTSGIPDTGELFF.

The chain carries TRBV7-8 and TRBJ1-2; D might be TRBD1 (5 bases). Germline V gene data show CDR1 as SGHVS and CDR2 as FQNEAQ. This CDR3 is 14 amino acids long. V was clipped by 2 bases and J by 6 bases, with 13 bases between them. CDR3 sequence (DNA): TGTGCCAGCAGCTTAAATGGTAGAGGGGATGGCTACACCTTC. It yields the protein CASSLNGRGDGYTF. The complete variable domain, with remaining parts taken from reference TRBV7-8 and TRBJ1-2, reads GAGVSQSPRYKVAKRGQDVALRCDPISGHVSLFWYQQALGQGPEFLTYFQNEAQLDKSGLPSDRFFAERPEGSVSTLKIQRTQQEDSAVYLCASSLNGRGDGYTFGSGTRLTVV.

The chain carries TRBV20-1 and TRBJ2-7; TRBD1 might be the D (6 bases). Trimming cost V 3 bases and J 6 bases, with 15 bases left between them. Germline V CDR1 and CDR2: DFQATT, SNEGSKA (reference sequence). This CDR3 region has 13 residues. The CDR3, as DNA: TGCAGTGCTAGTACAGGGTCGGCGTTCGAGCAGTACTTC. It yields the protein CSASTGSAFEQYF.

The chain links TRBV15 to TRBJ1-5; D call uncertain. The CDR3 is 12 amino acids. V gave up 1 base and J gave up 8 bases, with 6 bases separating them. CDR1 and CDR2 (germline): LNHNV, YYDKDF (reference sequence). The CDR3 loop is CATSRADEPQHF. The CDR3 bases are TGTGCCACCAGCAGAGCCGATGAGCCCCAGCATTTT.

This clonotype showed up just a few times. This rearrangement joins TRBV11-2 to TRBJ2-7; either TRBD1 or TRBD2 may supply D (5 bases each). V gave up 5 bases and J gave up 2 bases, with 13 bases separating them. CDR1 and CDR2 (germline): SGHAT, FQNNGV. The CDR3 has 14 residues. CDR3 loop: CASSSRDGPYEQYV. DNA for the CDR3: TGTGCCAGCAGCAGCCGGGACGGTCCCTACGAGCAGTACGTC.

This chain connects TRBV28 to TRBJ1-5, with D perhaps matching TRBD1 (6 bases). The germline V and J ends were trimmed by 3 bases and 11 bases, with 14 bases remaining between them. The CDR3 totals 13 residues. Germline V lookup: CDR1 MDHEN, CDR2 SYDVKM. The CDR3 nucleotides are TGTGCCAGCAGTTTTAGGGGGAGGATGTCCCAGCATTTT. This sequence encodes CASSFRGRMSQHF.

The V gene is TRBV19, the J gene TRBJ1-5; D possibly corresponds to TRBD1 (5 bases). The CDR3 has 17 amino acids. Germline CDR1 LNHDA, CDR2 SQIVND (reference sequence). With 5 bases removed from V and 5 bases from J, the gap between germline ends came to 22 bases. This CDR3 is CASSPRWGVTADQPQHF. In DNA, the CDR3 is TGTGCCAGTAGTCCTCGGTGGGGGGTTACGGCGGATCAGCCCCAGCATTTT.

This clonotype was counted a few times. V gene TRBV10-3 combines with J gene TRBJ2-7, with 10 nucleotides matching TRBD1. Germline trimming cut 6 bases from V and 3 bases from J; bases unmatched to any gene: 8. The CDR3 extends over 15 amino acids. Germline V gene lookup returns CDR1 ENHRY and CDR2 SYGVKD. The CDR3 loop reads CAIRRYRDRGYEQYF. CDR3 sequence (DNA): TGTGCCATCAGGAGGTACCGGGACAGGGGCTACGAGCAGTACTTC.

CDR3 in DNA: TGTGCCAGCAGTGAAGATACGGGGGGGAGAGAGACCCAGTACTTC. Translation: CASSEDTGGRETQYF. This rearrangement joins TRBV6-1 to TRBJ2-5, with TRBD2 matching over 8 bases. CDR1 and CDR2 from the germline V gene are MNHNS and SASEGT. Trimming at V came to 1 base and at J to 4 bases, leaving 5 bases not matched to a gene. CDR3 length equals 15 residues.

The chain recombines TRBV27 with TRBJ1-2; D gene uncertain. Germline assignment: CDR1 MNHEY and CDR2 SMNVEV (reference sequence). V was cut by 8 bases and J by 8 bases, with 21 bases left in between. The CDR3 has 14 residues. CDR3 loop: CASARYPYTGGYTF. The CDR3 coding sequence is TGTGCCAGCGCCCGGTACCCGTATACGGGGGGCTACACCTTC.

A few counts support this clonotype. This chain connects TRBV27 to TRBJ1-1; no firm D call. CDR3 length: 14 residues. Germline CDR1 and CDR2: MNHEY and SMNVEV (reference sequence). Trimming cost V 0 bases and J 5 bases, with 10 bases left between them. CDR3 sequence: CASSLSVRGTEAFF. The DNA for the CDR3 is TGTGCCAGCAGTTTATCGGTCCGAGGGACTGAAGCTTTCTTT.

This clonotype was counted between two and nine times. Written as DNA, the CDR3 is TGCAGCGTTGAGGGCGGCTCCACCATCTCCTACAATGAGCAGTTCTTC. It codes for CSVEGGSTISYNEQFF. The V call is TRBV29-1, the J call TRBJ2-1; no clear D. From germline, CDR1 is SQVTM and CDR2 ANQGSEA. Trimming left V 3 bases short and J 0 bases short, with 15 bases between. The CDR3 has 16 amino acids.

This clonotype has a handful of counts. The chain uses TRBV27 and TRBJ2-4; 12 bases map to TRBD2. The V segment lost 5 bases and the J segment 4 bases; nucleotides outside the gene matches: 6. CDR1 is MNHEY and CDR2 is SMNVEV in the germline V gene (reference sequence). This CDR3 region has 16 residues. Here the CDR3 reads CASSRSSGGGKNIQYF. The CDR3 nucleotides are TGTGCCAGCAGTCGCTCTAGCGGGGGGGGGAAAAACATTCAGTACTTC.